The present entry profiles one TCR beta chain with its context. The antigen remains unidentified. This sample's time point: pretreatment peripheral blood. Metastatic or locally advanced urothelial carcinoma was present in the patients. The CDR3 is 18 amino acids. Trimming cost V 1 base and J 2 bases, with 21 bases left between them. CDR1 SGHRS and CDR2 YFSETQ come from the germline V gene. Assay: immunoSEQ multiplex PCR; the TCRdb copy retains only in-frame clones and omits some. The sample carries roughly 51,000 clones, roughly 78% recorded once. The data derive from a study of PD-L1 blockade in urothelial cancer. As for the study in general: Investigators checked blood 3 weeks (second dose) and 6 weeks after treatment start. Study outcomes and limitations: Below-median blood TCR clonality before treatment forecast better survival.

Here the sequenced sample was PBMCs, taken around atezolizumab (anti-PD-L1) treatment. The origin of this receptor is a man aged 65 to 79 with urothelial cancer. The genes are TRBV5-1 and TRBJ1-2; D is possibly TRBD1 (6 bases). The DNA for the CDR3 is TGCGCCAGCAGCTTGACGTACGGACAGCGAAGTTTAAACTATGGCTACACCTTC. This codes for CASSLTYGQRSLNYGYTF. The complete variable domain, with remaining parts taken from reference TRBV5-1 and TRBJ1-2, reads KAGVTQTPRYLIKTRGQQVTLSCSPISGHRSVSWYQQTPGQGLQFLFEYFSETQRNKGNFPGRFSGRQFSNSRSEMNVSTLELGDSALYLCASSLTYGQRSLNYGYTFGSGTRLTVV.